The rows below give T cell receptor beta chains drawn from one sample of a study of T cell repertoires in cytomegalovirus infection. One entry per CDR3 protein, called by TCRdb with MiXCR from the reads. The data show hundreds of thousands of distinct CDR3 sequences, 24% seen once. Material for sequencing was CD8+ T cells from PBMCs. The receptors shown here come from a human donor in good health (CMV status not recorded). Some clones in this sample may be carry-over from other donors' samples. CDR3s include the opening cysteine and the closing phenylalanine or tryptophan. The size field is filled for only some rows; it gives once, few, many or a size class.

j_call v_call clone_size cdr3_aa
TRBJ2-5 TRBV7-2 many CASSHKSGGWQTQYF
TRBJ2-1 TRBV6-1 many CASRPGPPFGNEQFF
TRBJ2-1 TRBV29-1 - CSVPAEGPSYNEQFF
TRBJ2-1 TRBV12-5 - CASGLGGKRINNEQFF
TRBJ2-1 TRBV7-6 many CASSLIQSGGSSYNEQFF
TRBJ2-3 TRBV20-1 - CSAPRLAGDLTDTQYF
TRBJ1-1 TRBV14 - CASSQYEGLEAFF
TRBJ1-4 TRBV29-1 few CSVRGDDVKLFF
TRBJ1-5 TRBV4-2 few CASSQDPALYQPQHF
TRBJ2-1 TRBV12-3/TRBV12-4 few CASKGPYNEQFF
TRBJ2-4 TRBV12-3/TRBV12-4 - CASRQGENIQYF
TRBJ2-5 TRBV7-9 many CASRPGQDLYQETQYF
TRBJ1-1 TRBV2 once CATRVGEAFF
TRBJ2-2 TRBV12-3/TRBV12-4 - CASSWTGKGGELFF
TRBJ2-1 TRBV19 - CASSIVLSSYNEQFF
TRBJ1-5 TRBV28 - CASSLLVINQPQHF
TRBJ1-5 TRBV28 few CASSSYPDRGPGQPQHF
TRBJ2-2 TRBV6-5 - CASSYSELGSSGELFF
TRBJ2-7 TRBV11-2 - CASSLVPLEGYEQYF
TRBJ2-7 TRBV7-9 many CATAQEWWQYF
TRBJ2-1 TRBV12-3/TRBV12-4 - CASRSPGDEQFF
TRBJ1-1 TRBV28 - CASTSLGSTGNTEAFF
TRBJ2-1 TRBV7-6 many CASSLEAGSSSYNEQFF
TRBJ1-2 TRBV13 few CASTVTGSGYGYTF
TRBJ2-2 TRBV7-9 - CASSSSSTATPNTGELFF
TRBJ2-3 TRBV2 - CASIQGSTDTQYF
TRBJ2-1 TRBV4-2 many CASSRAGEVYNEQFF
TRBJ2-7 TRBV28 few CASSVTSGGYYSYEQYF
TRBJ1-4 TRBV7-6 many CASSLVWTNEKLFF
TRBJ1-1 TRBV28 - CASSLSSGGMNTEAFF
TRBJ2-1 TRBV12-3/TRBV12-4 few CATTSDRGLYNEQFF
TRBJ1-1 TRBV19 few CASSIGTGGPEAFF
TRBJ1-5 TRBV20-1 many CSARDWTGGHQPQHF
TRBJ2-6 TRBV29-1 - CSAKRQLSSGANVLTF
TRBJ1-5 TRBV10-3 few CAISDPNHQPQHF
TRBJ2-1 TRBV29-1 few CSVYASLYNEQFF
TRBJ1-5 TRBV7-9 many CASSGPGQGWGQPQHF
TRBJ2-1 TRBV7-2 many CASSFGGGAYNEQFF
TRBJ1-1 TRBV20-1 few CSARGTPFMNTEAFF
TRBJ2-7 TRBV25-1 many CASSFSSARISYEQYF
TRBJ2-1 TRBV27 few CASISRNEQFF
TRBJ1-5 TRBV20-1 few CSARAAGTAQHQPQHF
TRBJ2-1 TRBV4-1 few CASSQDFRGPEQFF
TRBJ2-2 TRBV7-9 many CAKPGGPDTGELFF
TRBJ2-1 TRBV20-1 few CSARELGSNEQFF
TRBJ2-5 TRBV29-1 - CSVETRVETQYF
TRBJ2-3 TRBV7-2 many CASSPAGRFTDTQYF
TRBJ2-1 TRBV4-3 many CASSPRPGTTLNNEQFF